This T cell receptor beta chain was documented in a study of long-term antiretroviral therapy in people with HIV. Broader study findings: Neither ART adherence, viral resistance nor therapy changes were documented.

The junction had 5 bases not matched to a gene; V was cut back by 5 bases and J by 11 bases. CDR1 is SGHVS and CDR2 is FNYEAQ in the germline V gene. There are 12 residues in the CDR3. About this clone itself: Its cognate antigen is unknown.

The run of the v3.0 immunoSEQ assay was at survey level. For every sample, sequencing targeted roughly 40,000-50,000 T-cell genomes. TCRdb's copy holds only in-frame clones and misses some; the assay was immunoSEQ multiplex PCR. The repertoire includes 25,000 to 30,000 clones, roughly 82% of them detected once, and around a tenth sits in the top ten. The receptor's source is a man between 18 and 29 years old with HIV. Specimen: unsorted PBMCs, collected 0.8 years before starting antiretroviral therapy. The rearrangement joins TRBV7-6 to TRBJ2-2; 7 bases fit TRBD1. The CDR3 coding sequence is TGTGCCAGCAGCGGCCGGGACAGAGAGCTGTTTTTT. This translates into CASSGRDRELFF.